Following are 20 T cell receptor beta chains from one sample sequenced in a study of blood T cell repertoires in COVID-19. Libraries were prepared by immunoSEQ multiplex PCR; TCRdb keeps only in-frame clonotypes and omits some of them. The sample has roughly 140,000 clones, about four fifths seen once. Sequencing used peripheral blood. The receptor source for this set is a man aged 65-85 years with acute or convalescent COVID-19.

J is TRBJ2-2 and V is TRBV6-5; 8 nucleotides agree with TRBD2. V dropped 8 bases and J dropped 6; count of bases not matched to a gene: 11. Per the germline V gene, CDR1 is MNHEY and CDR2 is SVGAGI. This CDR3 contains 15 residues. CDR3 in amino acids: CASSGTSLFAGELFF. The DNA of the CDR3 is TGTGCCAGCTCAGGGACTAGTCTTTTCGCCGGGGAGCTGTTTTTT.

The genes are TRBV18 and TRBJ1-2, with D unresolved. V dropped 8 bases and J dropped 3 bases, with 13 bases sitting between them. Germline assignment: CDR1 KGHSH and CDR2 LQKENI. This CDR3 comprises 13 residues. The CDR3 bases are TGTGCCAGCGGACGGGGAGAGGACTATGGCTACACCTTC. Translated: CASGRGEDYGYTF. Based on the CDR3 plus reference TRBV18 and TRBJ1-2, the full variable domain is NAGVMQNPRHLVRRRGQEARLRCSPMKGHSHVYWYRQLPEEGLKFMVYLQKENIIDESGMPKERFSAEFPKEGPSILRIQQVVRGDSAAYFCASGRGEDYGYTFGSGTRLTVV.

The rearrangement uses TRBV9 and TRBJ1-2; no clear D gene. This CDR3 has 14 residues. Germline values: CDR1 SGDLS, CDR2 YYNGEE. Trimming removed 0 bases from V and 4 bases from J, with 10 bases in between. The CDR3 sequence is CASSVVPGGYGYTF. Here the CDR3 DNA reads TGTGCCAGCAGCGTAGTCCCAGGAGGCTATGGCTACACCTTC.

The genes are TRBV11-2 and TRBJ2-1, with 15 bases lining up with TRBD2. Germline trimming cut 0 bases from V and 4 bases from J; bases unmatched to any gene: 4. This CDR3 has 18 amino acids. Germline assignment: CDR1 SGHAT and CDR2 FQNNGV. As DNA, the CDR3 is TGTGCCAGCAGCTTAGAGGGACTAGCGGGGGGATATTACAATGAGCAGTTCTTC. Translation: CASSLEGLAGGYYNEQFF.

The chain links TRBV5-1 to TRBJ1-1, with D perhaps matching TRBD1 (6 bases). CDR1 and CDR2 (germline): SGHRS, YFSETQ. Trimming shortened V by 2 bases and J by 0 bases, and 11 bases separated the two germline ends. This CDR3 spans 15 amino acids. The CDR3 DNA sequence: TGCGCCAGCAGCTTTACAGGGACGGTGAACACTGAAGCTTTCTTT. It yields the protein CASSFTGTVNTEAFF.

The gene calls are TRBV11-2 and TRBJ1-2; no clear D. The CDR3 spans 13 residues. V was trimmed by 2 bases and J by 4 bases, leaving 8 bases between them. Germline loops: CDR1 SGHAT, CDR2 FQNNGV. CDR3 nucleotide sequence: TGTGCCAGCAGCTTAAACAGAGCCTATGGCTACACCTTC. It codes for CASSLNRAYGYTF.

This sequence joins TRBV5-4 and TRBJ2-1; 14 nucleotides line up with TRBD2. The CDR3 contains 16 residues. V lost 4 bases to trimming and J lost 9 bases; unmatched junction nucleotides: 9. Germline loops: CDR1 SGHNT, CDR2 YYREEE (reference sequence). The CDR3 sequence is CASSTQGLAGVSEQFF. The CDR3 DNA reads TGTGCCAGCAGCACACAGGGACTAGCGGGAGTTTCTGAGCAGTTCTTC.

The chain joins TRBV19 to TRBJ1-1; D remains ambiguous. Trimming stripped 0 bases from V and 0 bases from J, with 11 bases between. CDR3 length equals 16 residues. Germline CDR1 is LNHDA and CDR2 is SQIVND (reference sequence). The CDR3 DNA reads as TGTGCCAGTAGTATAGATCCGAGGTTGGTGAACACTGAAGCTTTCTTT. It is translated as CASSIDPRLVNTEAFF.

V gene TRBV24-1 combines with J gene TRBJ2-1, with D perhaps TRBD2 (6 bases). The CDR3 is 13 residues long. With 7 bases removed from V and 6 bases from J, the gap between germline ends came to 12 bases. The germline gives CDR1 KGHDR, CDR2 SFDVKD. CDR3: CATSAGLINEQFF. The CDR3 region has the DNA TGTGCCACCAGCGCGGGGCTAATCAATGAGCAGTTCTTC.

This clone was seen a few times. The rearrangement joins TRBV11-3 to TRBJ2-7; 7 bases map to TRBD1. V was pared by 5 bases and J by 7 bases, with 14 bases of the junction left unmatched. The CDR3 is 15 amino acids. Germline V gene sequence: CDR1 SGHNT, CDR2 YENEEA. The CDR3 protein is CASSADRDPRGEQYF. In nucleotides, the CDR3 is TGTGCCAGCAGCGCCGACAGGGACCCCAGGGGGGAGCAGTACTTC.

This chain connects TRBV5-6 to TRBJ2-2; TRBD1 agrees at 7 bases. CDR3 length: 16 residues. After removal of 4 bases from V and 2 bases from J, the junction contained 8 bases not matched to a gene. CDR1 and CDR2 from the germline V gene are SGHDT and YYEEEE. CDR3 sequence reads: CASSAYNRGNTGELFF. The CDR3, as DNA: TGTGCCAGCAGCGCATATAACAGGGGCAACACCGGGGAGCTGTTTTTT.

The CDR3 here is CASIDYGVQYF. The CDR3 bases are TGTGCCAGCATCGACTACGGCGTGCAGTATTTT. V usage is TRBV6-5 and J usage is TRBJ2-3; possible D gene TRBD2, 5 bases. The CDR3 consists of 11 residues. Germline CDR1 and CDR2: MNHEY and SVGAGI. The V gene lost 7 bases and the J gene lost 11 bases, with 13 bases spanning the gap.

This chain connects TRBV29-1 to TRBJ2-7, with 8 bases fitting TRBD1. The CDR3 is 16 amino acids. V dropped 7 bases and J dropped 4; count of bases not matched to a gene: 18. CDR1 and CDR2 from the germline V gene are SQVTM and ANQGSEA. CDR3 sequence (DNA): TGCAGCGCCCTCCTCGAAACCGGGACAGGTTCGTACGAGCAGTACTTC. Translated, it gives CSALLETGTGSYEQYF.

The V call is TRBV28, the J call TRBJ1-3, with TRBD1 identical over 7 bases. V lost 2 bases to trimming and J lost 0 bases; unmatched junction nucleotides: 1. Germline assignment: CDR1 MDHEN and CDR2 SYDVKM. The CDR3 extends over 15 amino acids. CDR3 residues: CASSLGQASGNTIYF. DNA of the CDR3: TGTGCCAGCAGTTTAGGACAGGCCTCTGGAAACACCATATATTTT.

This clone has a single count. V is TRBV6-5 and J is TRBJ1-5; 7 positions agree with TRBD1. With 4 bases clipped from V and 5 bases from J, the junction kept 5 bases outside the gene matches. The CDR3 is 14 residues long. Germline lookup yields CDR1 MNHEY and CDR2 SVGAGI. The CDR3 nucleotides read TGTGCCAGCAGTTCAGGGACAGATTATCAGCCCCAGCATTTT. Protein sequence: CASSSGTDYQPQHF.

This chain links TRBV7-2 with TRBJ2-7; 8 bases match TRBD1. The CDR3 totals 15 residues. V shed 7 bases and J 2 bases; nucleotides not matched to a gene: 10. The germline V gene encodes CDR1 SGHTA and CDR2 FQGNSA. In DNA form, the CDR3 reads TGTGCCAGCACCCCCGGGACAGGTAGGACCTACGAGCAGTACTTC. This codes for CASTPGTGRTYEQYF.

This rearrangement joins TRBV7-3 to TRBJ1-4, with 8 bases identical to TRBD1. The CDR3 is 14 amino acids. CDR1 is SGHTA, CDR2 FQGTGA, per germline. Unmatched junction bases numbered 6, after V lost 5 bases and J lost 7 bases. The CDR3 protein is CASSPGGAGEKLFF. The CDR3 bases are TGTGCCAGCAGCCCAGGGGGCGCGGGTGAAAAACTGTTTTTT. The full variable domain, in which reference TRBV7-3 and TRBJ1-4 provide the parts outside the CDR3, is GAGVSQTPSNKVTEKGKYVELRCDPISGHTALYWYRQSLGQGPEFLIYFQGTGAADDSGLPNDRFFAVRPEGSVSTLKIQRTERGDSAVYLCASSPGGAGEKLFFGSGTQLSVL.

This chain connects TRBV11-3 to TRBJ2-2; 7 nucleotides match TRBD2. This CDR3 has 16 residues. V lost 2 bases and J lost 7; bases outside the gene matches: 10. CDR1 SGHNT and CDR2 YENEEA come from the germline V gene. CDR3 nucleotide sequence: TGTGCCAGCAGCTTAAAGGGCGGGAGTATCAGCGGGGAGCTGTTTTTT. Translating gives CASSLKGGSISGELFF.

This rearrangement joins TRBV19 to TRBJ1-4, with 7 nucleotides matching TRBD1. Trimming removed 7 bases from V and 6 bases from J; junction bases left unmatched: 11. CDR1 and CDR2 from the germline V gene are LNHDA and SQIVND (reference sequence). The length of the CDR3 is 15 residues. The CDR3 DNA sequence: TGTGCCAGTAATAAAAAAGGGGGCGGCGATGAAAAACTGTTTTTT. Its translation: CASNKKGGGDEKLFF.

This chain uses TRBV5-6 with TRBJ2-7, with 11 bases aligning to TRBD1. V shed 4 bases, J shed 1 base, and the junction held 7 bases outside the gene matches. Germline V gene data show CDR1 as SGHDT and CDR2 as YYEEEE. The length of the CDR3 is 16 residues. The CDR3 nucleotides read TGTGCCAGCAGCCCCGGGACAGGGGGTGCTTCCTACGAGCAGTACTTC. Amino acid sequence: CASSPGTGGASYEQYF.